This T cell receptor (beta chain) is drawn from a study of blood T cell repertoires in COVID-19. Background on the study: Samples of COVID-19 (acute and convalescent) were obtained from the United States, Italy and Spain. Nucleic acid was either cDNA or gDNA, and it came from T cells, B-cell-depleted T cells, or PBMCs.

CDR1 and CDR2 from the germline V gene are LNHDA and SQIVND (reference sequence). V lost 9 bases, J lost 2 bases, and 14 bases lay in between. The CDR3 length is 14 residues. As originally analysed: Quantification of nucleated cells was approximated via reference gene primer amplification. Produced via immunoSEQ multiplex PCR; TCRdb's table is partial and in-frame only. Clonal size and the V and J genes are those of that table, whereas D and trimming came from the DNA. The repertoire holds 90,000 to 100,000 clones, with 82% as singletons. The chain recombines TRBV19 with TRBJ1-5; D is ambiguous. The receptor's source is a man older than 75 with acute or convalescent COVID-19. The sequenced sample consisted of peripheral blood. The CDR3, as DNA: TGTGCCAGCGGGAGGGCGGGTGGCAATCAGCCCCAGCATTTT. The encoded protein is CASGRAGGNQPQHF.